The clone carrying this T cell receptor beta chain was found a few times. Its antigen remains unknown. This entry comes from a study of cytomegalovirus exposure and HLA in healthy donors. Germline lookup yields CDR1 SGHDT and CDR2 YYEEEE. The CDR3 extends over 14 amino acids. V was pared by 1 base and J by 4 bases, with 8 bases between. The donors were healthy bone marrow donors. This PCR relied on a set of 60 Vbeta primers and 13 Jbeta primers. Authors' analysis steps: Roughly 11 million of the roughly 80 million unique TCR beta chains counted in a later analysis were shared. Profiling relied on immunoSEQ multiplex PCR, and the TCRdb table lists in-frame clones only, not all of them. The DNA gave D and trimming, while V, J and clone size come from that table. The sample lists around 150,000 clones, around 10% occurring once. Findings and caveats of the study: It was shown in a later analysis that HLA-associated TCR beta chains were more clonally expanded than other, equally common chains. Differences between HLA loci emerged in a later analysis of TCR association rates, with DRB1 most and HLA-C fewest.

The TCR was taken from a woman aged 40 to 50 in good health and CMV-seropositive. Sequencing was carried out using PBMCs. The chain employs TRBV5-6 and TRBJ1-4; D remains ambiguous. The CDR3 sequence is CASSLRGFNEKLFF. The CDR3 DNA reads TGTGCCAGCAGCTTGCGGGGATTTAATGAAAAACTGTTTTTT.